This TCR beta chain was sequenced during a study of T-cell memory formation after mild COVID-19. Notes on the study in general: Pre-infection memory contained some responding clones, which suggested that cross-reactive memory had joined.

MiXCR was run by TCRdb on the 5' RACE reads, yielding one entry per CDR3 protein. The profile shows about 500,000 distinct CDR3 sequences, roughly 22% of them singletons. A remark on this clonotype: Its antigen is not known.

The TCR sequence derives from an adult woman who had mild COVID-19 (a few samples of this study predate the infection). Cell type and time point are not known. Input material: PBMCs or a T cell subset sorted from them (not recorded which).

CDR3 coding DNA: TGTGCCAGTAGTACGATTCTTTTTAGGGGAGATAGCAATCAGCCCCAGCATTTT. Encoded protein: CASSTILFRGDSNQPQHF. This sequence joins TRBV19 and TRBJ1-5; D might be TRBD1 (5 bases). The CDR3 runs to 18 residues. V dropped 4 bases and J dropped 0 bases, with 19 bases sitting between them. CDR1 is LNHDA, CDR2 SQIVND, per germline (reference sequence).